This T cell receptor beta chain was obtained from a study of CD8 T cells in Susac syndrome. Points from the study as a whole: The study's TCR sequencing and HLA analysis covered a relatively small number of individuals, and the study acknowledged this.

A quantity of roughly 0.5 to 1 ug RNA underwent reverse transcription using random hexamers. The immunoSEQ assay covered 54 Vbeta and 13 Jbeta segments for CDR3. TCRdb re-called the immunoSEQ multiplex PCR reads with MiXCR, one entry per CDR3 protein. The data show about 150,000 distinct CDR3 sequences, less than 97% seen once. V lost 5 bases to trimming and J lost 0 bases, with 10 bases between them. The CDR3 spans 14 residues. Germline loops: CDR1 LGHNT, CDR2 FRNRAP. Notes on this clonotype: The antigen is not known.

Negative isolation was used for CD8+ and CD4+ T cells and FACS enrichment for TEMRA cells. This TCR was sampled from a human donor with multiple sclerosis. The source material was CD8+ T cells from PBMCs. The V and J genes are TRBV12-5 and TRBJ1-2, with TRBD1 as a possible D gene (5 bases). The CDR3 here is CASGAPGANYGYTF. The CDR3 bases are TGTGCTAGTGGTGCTCCGGGGGCTAACTATGGCTACACCTTC.